Below are 32 T cell receptor beta chains sequenced from a single sample in a study of blood T cell repertoires in COVID-19. The table came from immunoSEQ multiplex PCR; TCRdb's copy has only in-frame clones and leaves some out. The sample contains around 58,000 clones, about nine tenths of which appear only once. Material: peripheral blood. These receptors came from a human donor in a cohort sampled during active COVID-19.

About this clone: Since a much larger clone is just one base distant, this may be a read error. The identical CDR3 is also encoded by other nucleotide sequences in the sample. The chain joins TRBV27 to TRBJ2-7; 7 bases map to TRBD1. The CDR3 is 14 amino acids. The germline V gene has CDR1 MNHEY and CDR2 SMNVEV (reference sequence). CDR3 sequence (DNA): TGTGCCACCCGAGGACAGGCGAGCTCCTACGAACAGTACTTC. It translates to CATRGQASSYEQYF.

This sequence joins TRBV24-1 and TRBJ1-4; maybe TRBD1 (6 bases). V was clipped by 3 bases and J by 3 bases, with 10 bases between them. The CDR3 contains 15 residues. From germline, CDR1 is KGHDR and CDR2 SFDVKD. The CDR3 DNA reads as TGTGCCACCAGTGATGGTCAGGGGTCTAATGAAAAACTGTTTTTT. The encoded protein is CATSDGQGSNEKLFF.

The sample holds one count of this clone. V usage is TRBV3-1 (or the pseudogene TRBV3-2) and J usage is TRBJ2-1, with 11 bases matching TRBD2. The V gene's germline CDR1 is LGHDT and CDR2 YNNKEL (reference sequence). The CDR3 contains 15 residues. Trimming removed 4 bases from V and 4 bases from J; junction bases left unmatched: 3. The CDR3 here is CASSPGLAEYNEQFF. The DNA of the CDR3 is TGTGCCAGCAGCCCGGGACTAGCGGAATACAATGAGCAGTTCTTC.

CDR3 sequence (DNA): TGTGCCAGCAGCACCTACACAGGGTTAGGCTACACCTTC. Its translation is CASSTYTGLGYTF. The chain joins TRBV7-2 to TRBJ1-2, with D perhaps TRBD1 (6 bases). The ends were cut back, 5 bases at V and 8 bases at J, with 15 bases in the middle. This CDR3 contains 13 residues. Germline CDR1 SGHTA, CDR2 FQGNSA.

This clone was counted only a few times. The chain employs TRBV30 and TRBJ2-7, with D tentatively TRBD2 (5 bases). The V end was cut by 5 bases, the J end by 0 bases, with 11 bases between. The CDR3 runs 13 residues. The germline V gene has CDR1 GTSNPN and CDR2 SVGIG (reference sequence). The CDR3 region has the DNA TGTGCCTGGTCTTTCGGGATCTCCTACGAGCAGTACTTC. Its protein product is CAWSFGISYEQYF.

V usage is TRBV27 and J usage is TRBJ2-2, with TRBD2 matching over 10 bases. The ends lost 3 bases at V and 4 bases at J; junction bases unmatched: 2. Germline lookup yields CDR1 MNHEY and CDR2 SMNVEV (reference sequence). The CDR3 has 15 amino acids. Here the CDR3 DNA reads TGTGCCAGCAGTTTGGGACTAGCGCCCACCGGGGAGCTGTTTTTT. The encoded protein is CASSLGLAPTGELFF.

The V and J genes are TRBV10-3 and TRBJ2-1, with 11 bases identical to TRBD2. V was clipped by 6 bases and J by 4 bases; unmatched bases: 5. Germline assignment: CDR1 ENHRY and CDR2 SYGVKD. CDR3 length: 15 residues. The CDR3 sequence: CAISQLAGEYNEQFF. CDR3 coding DNA: TGTGCCATCAGCCAACTAGCGGGAGAGTACAATGAGCAGTTCTTC.

In this sample, this clone turned up once. The chain is built from TRBV5-1 and TRBJ2-3, with D perhaps matching TRBD2 (5 bases). Germline lookup yields CDR1 SGHRS and CDR2 YFSETQ. The CDR3 has 14 amino acids. Trimming shortened V by 6 bases and J by 2 bases, and 13 bases separated the two germline ends. The CDR3 DNA follows: TGCGCCAGCAACCAACTGACTAACACAGATACGCAGTATTTT. Its translation is CASNQLTNTDTQYF. The whole variable domain, filled in from reference TRBV5-1 and TRBJ2-3, reads KAGVTQTPRYLIKTRGQQVTLSCSPISGHRSVSWYQQTPGQGLQFLFEYFSETQRNKGNFPGRFSGRQFSNSRSEMNVSTLELGDSALYLCASNQLTNTDTQYFGPGTRLTVL.

V is TRBV3-1 (or the pseudogene TRBV3-2) and J is TRBJ1-1, with a possible D match to TRBD1 (6 bases). Trimming took 4 bases from V and 10 from J, leaving 19 bases between them. CDR3 length: 14 amino acids. The germline V gene encodes CDR1 LGHDT and CDR2 YNNKEL (reference sequence). CDR3 sequence: CASSPKGDRRIAFF. The CDR3 DNA follows: TGTGCCAGCAGCCCCAAGGGGGACCGGAGGATAGCTTTCTTT.

The chain has TRBV7-8 and TRBJ2-3; 9 nucleotides agree with TRBD2. This CDR3 has 16 amino acids. V gave up 1 base and J gave up 0 bases; unmatched junction bases: 2. The germline V gene has CDR1 SGHVS and CDR2 FQNEAQ. The CDR3 bases are TGTGCCAGCAGCTTAGAGGCGGGGGGGAGCACAGATACGCAGTATTTT. Its protein product is CASSLEAGGSTDTQYF. The full variable domain, with the rest looked up from reference TRBV7-8 and TRBJ2-3, is GAGVSQSPRYKVAKRGQDVALRCDPISGHVSLFWYQQALGQGPEFLTYFQNEAQLDKSGLPSDRFFAERPEGSVSTLKIQRTQQEDSAVYLCASSLEAGGSTDTQYFGPGTRLTVL.

This clone was observed once. The chain has TRBV14 and TRBJ2-3, with 10 bases lining up with TRBD2. The CDR3 is made up of 17 amino acids. V shed 0 bases, J shed 3 bases, and the junction held 6 bases outside the gene matches. Germline-derived CDR1 and CDR2 are SGHDN and FVKESK. The DNA for the CDR3 is TGTGCCAGCAGCCAAGATCAAGCGGGAGGGCGGACAGATACGCAGTATTTT. It specifies CASSQDQAGGRTDTQYF. Together with reference TRBV14 and TRBJ2-3, the CDR3 gives the full variable domain: EAGVTQFPSHSVIEKGQTVTLRCDPISGHDNLYWYRRVMGKEIKFLLHFVKESKQDESGMPNNRFLAERTGGTYSTLKVQPAELEDSGVYFCASSQDQAGGRTDTQYFGPGTRLTVL.

The chain employs TRBV7-8 and TRBJ2-7; 8 nucleotides align to TRBD2. CDR1 and CDR2 from the germline V gene are SGHVS and FQNEAQ. The CDR3 runs to 16 residues. V gave up 4 bases and J gave up 0 bases; unmatched junction bases: 8. CDR3 residues: CASSSPRTSLSYEQYF. In nucleotides, the CDR3 is TGTGCCAGCAGCTCCCCCAGGACTAGCCTCTCCTACGAGCAGTACTTC.

The J gene is TRBJ1-6, the V gene TRBV6-5, with no clear D. CDR1 and CDR2 from the germline V gene are MNHEY and SVGAGI. The germline V and J ends were trimmed by 2 bases and 6 bases, with 5 bases remaining between them. The CDR3 extends over 13 amino acids. CDR3 nucleotide sequence: TGTGCCAGCAGTTACCCGGGTAATTCACCCCTCCACTTT. Protein sequence: CASSYPGNSPLHF.

The chain links TRBV14 to TRBJ1-6; D possibly corresponds to TRBD1 (6 bases). Trimming shortened V by 2 bases and J by 7 bases, and 18 bases separated the two germline ends. Looked up from germline, CDR1 is SGHDN and CDR2 is FVKESK. CDR3 length: 17 amino acids. The CDR3 bases are TGTGCCAGCAGCCAAACAGGGATTTCCCCCTTGAATTCACCCCTCCACTTT. It codes for CASSQTGISPLNSPLHF. The entire variable domain, with the rest obtained from reference TRBV14 and TRBJ1-6, is as follows: EAGVTQFPSHSVIEKGQTVTLRCDPISGHDNLYWYRRVMGKEIKFLLHFVKESKQDESGMPNNRFLAERTGGTYSTLKVQPAELEDSGVYFCASSQTGISPLNSPLHFGNGTRLTVT.

The genes are TRBV18 and TRBJ1-3, with no clear D. The ends were cut back, 3 bases at V and 1 base at J, with 10 bases in the middle. The CDR3 has 15 amino acids. Germline-derived CDR1 and CDR2 are KGHSH and LQKENI. This chain's CDR3 is CASSPDAISGNTIYF. The CDR3 coding sequence is TGTGCCAGCTCACCCGATGCTATTTCTGGAAACACCATATATTTT.

The rearrangement links TRBV5-6 to TRBJ1-2; 9 bases map to TRBD1. With 0 bases clipped from V and 8 bases from J, the junction kept 5 bases outside the gene matches. CDR3 size: 14 residues. Germline V gene sequence: CDR1 SGHDT, CDR2 YYEEEE. The CDR3: CASSLVQGAIGYTF. CDR3 in DNA: TGTGCCAGCAGCTTGGTACAGGGGGCGATAGGCTACACCTTC.

The chain links TRBV28 to TRBJ2-7; D remains unclear. The CDR3 covers 14 residues. Trimming pared 1 base from V and 6 bases from J, leaving 13 bases between. Germline lookup yields CDR1 MDHEN and CDR2 SYDVKM. The CDR3 DNA sequence: TGTGCCAGCAGTTTATCCTCGCGGTATTCCGAGCAGTACTTC. As protein: CASSLSSRYSEQYF.

The chain couples TRBV28 to TRBJ2-7; TRBD1 matches at 9 bases. The J segment lost 4 bases and the V segment lost 5 bases, leaving 6 bases of the junction unmatched. Germline assignment: CDR1 MDHEN and CDR2 SYDVKM. The CDR3 is made up of 14 amino acids. The CDR3 protein is CASSKDRGRYEQYF. The CDR3 DNA is TGTGCCAGCAGTAAGGACAGGGGTCGGTACGAGCAGTACTTC. Full variable domain (remainder filled in from reference TRBV28 and TRBJ2-7): DVKVTQSSRYLVKRTGEKVFLECVQDMDHENMFWYRQDPGLGLRLIYFSYDVKMKEKGDIPEGYSVSREKKERFSLILESASTNQTSMYLCASSKDRGRYEQYFGPGTRLTVT.

This clone was seen a single time. V gene TRBV9 combines with J gene TRBJ1-2; 7 bases map to TRBD1. Germline V gene data show CDR1 as SGDLS and CDR2 as YYNGEE. The V gene end was trimmed by 3 bases and the J gene end by 2 bases; junction bases not matched to a gene: 13. The CDR3 contains 17 residues. DNA of the CDR3: TGTGCCAGCAGCGAGCCGGGGATAGGGGGCGTCAACTATGGCTACACCTTC. It translates to CASSEPGIGGVNYGYTF. The variable domain in full, with the rest retrieved from reference TRBV9 and TRBJ1-2, is DSGVTQTPKHLITATGQRVTLRCSPRSGDLSVYWYQQSLDQGLQFLIQYYNGEERAKGNILERFSAQQFPDLHSELNLSSLELGDSALYFCASSEPGIGGVNYGYTFGSGTRLTVV.

The chain combines TRBV4-2 with TRBJ1-3; 8 positions agree with TRBD1. Germline lookup yields CDR1 LGHNA and CDR2 YNFKEQ. After removal of 1 base from V and 5 bases from J, the junction contained 4 bases not matched to a gene. CDR3 size: 15 residues. CDR3 coding DNA: TGTGCCAGCAGCCAAGCCCGGACAGGGCGAAACACCATATATTTT. Its protein product is CASSQARTGRNTIYF.

J is TRBJ2-3 and V is TRBV5-1, with 7 bases matching TRBD1. The CDR3 length is 16 residues. Trimming at V came to 2 bases and at J to 2 bases, leaving 8 bases not matched to a gene. Germline V CDR1 and CDR2: SGHRS, YFSETQ. CDR3 amino acids: CASSFGTAEVTDTQYF. In DNA, the CDR3 is TGCGCCAGCAGCTTTGGGACAGCCGAGGTCACAGATACGCAGTATTTT.

This clone came up a few times. The V call is TRBV3-1 (or the pseudogene TRBV3-2), the J call TRBJ1-1, with D possibly being TRBD1 (5 bases). This CDR3 region has 16 residues. With 4 bases removed from V and 0 bases from J, the gap between germline ends came to 15 bases. The germline gives CDR1 LGHDT, CDR2 YNNKEL (reference sequence). DNA for the CDR3: TGTGCCAGCAGCCCTGGGGCAGGGAAGGTGAACACTGAAGCTTTCTTT. Translating it yields CASSPGAGKVNTEAFF.

This chain links TRBV7-9 with TRBJ2-3; 9 nucleotides agree with TRBD1. J was trimmed by 6 bases and V by 5 bases; bases with no gene match: 6. The CDR3 spans 14 residues. The V gene's germline CDR1 is SEHNR and CDR2 FQNEAQ (reference sequence). As DNA, the CDR3 is TGTGCCAGCAGCCCTAGACAGGGGGGTGATACGCAGTATTTT. Translating it yields CASSPRQGGDTQYF.

The rearrangement uses TRBV7-2 and TRBJ2-5, with 10 bases aligning to TRBD2. The CDR3 is 15 residues long. V shed 1 base and J 2 bases; nucleotides not matched to a gene: 1. The V gene's germline CDR1 is SGHTA and CDR2 FQGNSA. The CDR3 reads CASSLVSGGQETQYF. DNA for the CDR3: TGTGCCAGCAGCTTAGTTAGCGGGGGGCAAGAGACCCAGTACTTC.

The rearrangement links TRBV7-9 to TRBJ2-1, with TRBD1 matching 11 bases. Trimming removed 4 bases from V and 2 bases from J; junction bases left unmatched: 1. Germline CDR1 and CDR2: SEHNR and FQNEAQ (reference sequence). This CDR3 comprises 15 residues. The CDR3 DNA is TGTGCCAGCAGCTCGGGACAGGGGGCCTACAATGAGCAGTTCTTC. Translated: CASSSGQGAYNEQFF.

V gene TRBV4-1 combines with J gene TRBJ1-1, with TRBD1 as a possible D gene (5 bases). Trimming stripped 1 base from V and 7 bases from J, with 13 bases between. The germline V gene encodes CDR1 MGHRA and CDR2 YSYEKL. There are 14 residues in the CDR3. This chain's CDR3 is CASSQVGGAVEAFF. The CDR3 DNA follows: TGCGCCAGCAGCCAAGTTGGAGGGGCGGTTGAAGCTTTCTTT.

This sequence joins TRBV7-2 and TRBJ1-2; tentative D call: TRBD1 (6 bases). The CDR3 has 13 residues. Per the germline V gene, CDR1 is SGHTA and CDR2 is FQGNSA. Trimming left V 3 bases short and J 8 bases short, with 13 bases between. The CDR3 loop reads CASSLSAGVGYTF. In DNA, the CDR3 is TGTGCCAGCAGCTTGTCGGCAGGGGTCGGCTACACCTTC. The full variable domain, rest sourced from reference TRBV7-2 and TRBJ1-2, is GAGVSQSPSNKVTEKGKDVELRCDPISGHTALYWYRQSLGQGLEFLIYFQGNSAPDKSGLPSDRFSAERTGGSVSTLTIQRTQQEDSAVYLCASSLSAGVGYTFGSGTRLTVV.

The chain joins TRBV6-5 to TRBJ2-3; 7 positions match TRBD1. The CDR3 spans 15 residues. Germline trimming cut 0 bases from V and 3 bases from J; bases unmatched to any gene: 3. Germline V gene data show CDR1 as MNHEY and CDR2 as SVGAGI. The CDR3 region is CASSYSRGQTDTQYF. The CDR3 coding sequence is TGTGCCAGCAGTTACTCGAGGGGGCAGACAGATACGCAGTATTTT.

This clone was recorded once. V gene TRBV18 combines with J gene TRBJ1-5, with TRBD1 matching over 7 bases. The germline V gene has CDR1 KGHSH and CDR2 LQKENI. The J segment lost 6 bases and the V segment lost 2 bases, leaving 10 bases of the junction unmatched. CDR3 size: 16 residues. The CDR3 reads CASSPSKGAGVQPQHF. CDR3 nucleotide sequence: TGTGCCAGCTCACCAAGTAAGGGGGCAGGGGTTCAGCCCCAGCATTTT.

This chain connects TRBV27 to TRBJ2-3; TRBD2 agrees at 12 bases. The trim removed 8 bases at V and 2 bases at J, leaving 5 bases unmatched. The germline V gene has CDR1 MNHEY and CDR2 SMNVEV (reference sequence). This CDR3 has 15 residues. The CDR3: CASRRLAGDTDTQYF. DNA of the CDR3: TGTGCCAGCCGTCGACTAGCGGGAGACACAGATACGCAGTATTTT.

The chain is built from TRBV30 and TRBJ2-2; 10 bases are shared with TRBD2. Germline CDR1 and CDR2: GTSNPN and SVGIG (reference sequence). This CDR3 comprises 16 residues. V dropped 7 bases and J dropped 0; count of bases not matched to a gene: 8. CDR3: CAFSRSGRSNTGELFF. CDR3 bases: TGTGCCTTCAGTCGTAGCGGGAGGTCGAACACCGGGGAGCTGTTTTTT.

The chain employs TRBV5-1 and TRBJ2-1, with a weak D call TRBD1 (6 bases). V lost 0 bases and J lost 1, with 11 bases in between. Germline lookup yields CDR1 SGHRS and CDR2 YFSETQ. This CDR3 spans 16 amino acids. The CDR3 DNA is TGCGCCAGCAGCTTGGCCTCTCAGGGGTCCTACAATGAGCAGTTCTTC. This translates into CASSLASQGSYNEQFF.